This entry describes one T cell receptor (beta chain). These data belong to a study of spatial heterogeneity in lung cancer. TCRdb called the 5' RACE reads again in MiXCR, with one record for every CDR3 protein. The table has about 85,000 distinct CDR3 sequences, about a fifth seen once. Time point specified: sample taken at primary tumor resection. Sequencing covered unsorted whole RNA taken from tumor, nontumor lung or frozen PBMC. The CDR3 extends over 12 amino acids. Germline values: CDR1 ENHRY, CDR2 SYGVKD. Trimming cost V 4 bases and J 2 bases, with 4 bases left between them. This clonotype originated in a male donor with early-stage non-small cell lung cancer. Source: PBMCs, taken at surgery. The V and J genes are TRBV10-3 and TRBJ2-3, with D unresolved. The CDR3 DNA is TGTGCCATCAGTGGGACCACAGATACGCAGTATTTT. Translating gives CAISGTTDTQYF.